This T cell receptor beta chain came from a study of cytomegalovirus exposure and HLA in healthy donors. Study-level findings and limits: Analysis was carried out at a later point, and it linked a missense DCLRE1C variant to TCR beta V- and J-gene trimming. Most of the CMV-associated TCR beta chains (in a later analysis) appeared to be HLA-restricted. The authors confirmed in vitro that a few CMV-associated chains were specific for CMV antigens.

The V gene's germline CDR1 is SGHNT and CDR2 YYREEE (reference sequence). The length of the CDR3 is 14 residues. The V gene lost 4 bases and the J gene lost 3 bases, with 13 bases spanning the gap. The study ran its PCR with 60 Vbeta and 13 Jbeta primers. Some clones are missing from TCRdb's copy, which holds only in-frame ones; the method was immunoSEQ multiplex PCR. The profile shows around 150,000 clones, approximately 70% of them singletons. For this clone: Its antigen remains unknown.

Sequenced input: PBMCs. This TCR was sampled from a man between 40 and 49 years old in good health and CMV-seropositive. The chain employs TRBV5-4 and TRBJ1-1; D is unclear. In DNA form, the CDR3 reads TGTGCCAGCAGCCTGCGTATGTCGGACACTGAAGCTTTCTTT. Its translation: CASSLRMSDTEAFF.